This T cell receptor beta chain was observed in a study of T cell responses to AZD1222 COVID-19 vaccine (dated by TCRdb to the early 2020s). General notes on the study: TCR sequencing was performed for about 250 trial participants, of whom approximately 200 were given two doses of AZD1222 and some 26 were given two doses of MenACWY control vaccine. Enrollment into the trials was organized by age into subgroups of 18-55, 56-69 and 70-plus years, and those subgroups contained roughly 150, 30 and 60 TCR-sequenced participants, respectively. General study outcomes and caveats: The whole spike protein was spanned by vaccine-associated CD4 TCRs, and dominant responses were seen in regions 160-218 and 743-854. Nearly half of unique spike-specific TCRs reportedly recognized epitopes outside regions mutated in the B.1.351 and B.1.1.7 variants. Most participants were white British and females outnumbered males, and the authors suggested that clonal diversity may have been underestimated. Spike-specific TCR breadth and depth rose significantly after two AZD1222 doses compared with day 0 and with MenACWY recipients. The 56-69-year group was small, and its depth increase did not reach significance, likely because of low power. Conclusions about previously exposed vaccinees are limited because only 5 or 6 AZD1222 recipients were SARS-CoV-2 seropositive at baseline. Because no day 14 peak-response samples were available, repertoires were characterized only after the peak T cell response.

With respect to this clone: Which antigen it targets is not known. Within one base of it there is no much larger clone, and no base qualities were kept.

The CDR3 regions of human TCRbeta chains were analyzed by immunosequencing. The original methods were these. Repertoire TCRs were matched against a reference library of SARS-CoV-2-specific TCRs generated with the MIRA antigen-specificity platform. Breadth was defined as the fraction of unique TCRs that were SARS-CoV-2-associated, and depth was defined as the fraction of total T cells that were SARS-CoV-2-associated. Using the MIRA data, every spike-specific TCR was mapped to the spike region that the TCR reacted to and assigned to either a CD4 or a CD8 class. Log10-transformed breadth and depth values were compared by one-way ANOVA with Sidak's multiple comparisons tests. TCRdb carries this immuneACCESS record with in-frame sequences only. Its versions omit some clonotypes, under half of them owing to an unresolved V gene in the studies checked, with the rest unexplained. The V and J calls and the clone size are those of that table, but D and trimming were determined from the DNA. The sample table contains about 77,000 clones; only one count was recorded for more than 85% of them. The leading ten clones occupy more than 4.5% of the sample.

V loses 6 bases, J loses 0 bases, and the germline ends lie 21 bases apart. The CDR3 sequence holds 18 residues, the cysteine and phenylalanine included. Just CDR3 DNA is preserved here, 54 bases in frame from base 1. In the germline V gene, CDR1 corresponds to LGHNT and CDR2 to FRNRAP. The label giving this sample's time point can be read as: about 28 days (+/-7) after the second vaccine dose. Because spike-specific TCR depth and breadth did not differ between the two schedules, AZD1222 recipients who got a second dose at roughly 4 weeks were pooled with those who got a second dose at roughly 12 weeks. Vaccinee samples came from UK trials COV001 and COV002, including a single-blind randomized controlled phase 2/3 trial of AZD1222 (ChAdOx1 nCoV-19) in healthy adults. Trial participant PBMC samples were collected at day 0 and day 28 after the second dose for TCRbeta chain sequencing.

The specimen was peripheral blood, collected 28 days after the second AZD1222 dose. The chain couples TRBV12-5 to TRBJ2-1; the D element could tentatively be TRBD1 or TRBD2, as 5 bases agree for each. The receptor was derived from an adult who received the AZD1222 COVID-19 vaccine. The CDR3 protein is CASGTGSSPGGSYNEQFF. The base sequence is TGTGCTAGTGGAACGGGGAGTTCCCCTGGGGGCTCCTACAATGAGCAGTTCTTC.